The present TCR beta chain was sequenced within a study of identical twins. In the case of this clonotype: Its antigen remains unidentified.

The cDNA had a unique molecular identifier and a template-switch universal primer site. TCRdb passed the 5' RACE reads through MiXCR, listing each CDR3 protein once. The sample gives 280,000 or so distinct CDR3 sequences, about 8.3% of which show up once; 2.1% is in the top ten. The study's findings and limits: Compared with models, monozygotic twins showed more out-of-frame TCR alpha sharing. Findings came from cross-sectional statistics, without long-term follow-up of donors. Invariant populations such as MAIT and iNKT cells could partly muddle zero-insertion analyses.

The germline gives CDR1 MNHEY, CDR2 SVGAGI. This CDR3 region has 16 residues. Losses at the gene ends were 4 bases for V and 5 bases for J; bases not matched to a gene: 13. The sample was also reused in another study, on yellow fever vaccine responses in identical twins.

J is TRBJ1-2 and V is TRBV6-5, with 7 bases identical to TRBD1. The TCR sequence derives from a woman aged 18-29 years in good health. Sequencing was carried out using memory (CD45RO+) T cells sorted from blood. CDR3 in DNA: TGTGCCAGCAGTTCCGGGACAGTTACCTCACGGTATGGCTACACCTTC. Amino acids: CASSSGTVTSRYGYTF.